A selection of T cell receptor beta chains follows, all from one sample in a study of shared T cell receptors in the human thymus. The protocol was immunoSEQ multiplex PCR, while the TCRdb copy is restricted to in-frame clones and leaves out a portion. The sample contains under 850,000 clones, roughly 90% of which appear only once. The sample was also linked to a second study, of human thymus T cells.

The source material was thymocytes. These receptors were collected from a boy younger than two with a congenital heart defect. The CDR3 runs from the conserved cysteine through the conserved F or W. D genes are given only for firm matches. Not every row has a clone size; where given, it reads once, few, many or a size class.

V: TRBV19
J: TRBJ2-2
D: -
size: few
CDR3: CASSIDWRLNTGELFF
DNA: TGTGCCAGTAGTATAGATTGGCGGCTGAACACCGGGGAGCTGTTTTTT

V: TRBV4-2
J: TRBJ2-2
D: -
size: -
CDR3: CASSQEPGPTGELFF
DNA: TGTGCCAGCAGCCAAGAGCCGGGTCCCACCGGGGAGCTGTTTTTT

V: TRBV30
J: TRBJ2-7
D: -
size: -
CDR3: CASTGQNYEQYF
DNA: TGTGCCTCGACTGGACAGAACTACGAGCAGTACTTC

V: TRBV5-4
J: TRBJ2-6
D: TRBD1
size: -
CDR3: CASSWDRGLITGANVLTF
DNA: TGTGCCAGCAGCTGGGACAGGGGATTAATAACTGGGGCCAACGTCCTGACTTTC

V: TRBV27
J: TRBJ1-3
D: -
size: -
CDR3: CASRGVGNTIYF
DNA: TGTGCCAGCAGAGGGGTTGGAAACACCATATATTTT

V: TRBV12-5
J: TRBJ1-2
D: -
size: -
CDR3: CASGLVEGGRYGYTF
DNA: TGTGCTAGTGGTTTGGTCGAAGGAGGAAGGTATGGCTACACCTTC

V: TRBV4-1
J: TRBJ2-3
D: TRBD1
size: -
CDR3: CASSQDPSSGQGGKDTQYF
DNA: TGCGCCAGCAGCCAAGATCCTTCCTCGGGACAGGGGGGTAAAGATACGCAGTATTTT

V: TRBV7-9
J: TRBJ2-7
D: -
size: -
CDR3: CASSLPGSPGEQYF
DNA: TGTGCCAGCAGCTTACCCGGGTCCCCGGGAGAGCAGTACTTC

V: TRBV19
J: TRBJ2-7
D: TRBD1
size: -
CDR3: CASSVGQGEYEQYF
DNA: TGTGCCAGTAGTGTGGGACAGGGGGAATACGAGCAGTACTTC

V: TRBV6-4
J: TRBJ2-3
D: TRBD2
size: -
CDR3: CASSPRTSGSKGDTQYF
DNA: TGTGCCAGCAGTCCTCGGACTAGCGGGAGTAAGGGGGATACGCAGTATTTT